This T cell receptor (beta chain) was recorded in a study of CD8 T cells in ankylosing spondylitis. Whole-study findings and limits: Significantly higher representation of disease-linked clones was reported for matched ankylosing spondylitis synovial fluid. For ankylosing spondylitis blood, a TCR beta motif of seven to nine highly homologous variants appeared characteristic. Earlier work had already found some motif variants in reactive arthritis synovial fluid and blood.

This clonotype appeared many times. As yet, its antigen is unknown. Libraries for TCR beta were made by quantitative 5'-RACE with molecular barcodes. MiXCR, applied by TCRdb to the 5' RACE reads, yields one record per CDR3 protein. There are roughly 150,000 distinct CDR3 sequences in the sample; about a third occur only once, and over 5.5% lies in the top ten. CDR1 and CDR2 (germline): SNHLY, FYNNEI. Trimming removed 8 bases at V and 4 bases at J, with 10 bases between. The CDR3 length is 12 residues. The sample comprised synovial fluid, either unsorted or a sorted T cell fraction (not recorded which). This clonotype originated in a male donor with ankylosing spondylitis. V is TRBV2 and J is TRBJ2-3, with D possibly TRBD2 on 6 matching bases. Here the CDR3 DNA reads TGTGCCAGCGGATTAGCGGCAGATACGCAGTATTTT. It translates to CASGLAADTQYF.